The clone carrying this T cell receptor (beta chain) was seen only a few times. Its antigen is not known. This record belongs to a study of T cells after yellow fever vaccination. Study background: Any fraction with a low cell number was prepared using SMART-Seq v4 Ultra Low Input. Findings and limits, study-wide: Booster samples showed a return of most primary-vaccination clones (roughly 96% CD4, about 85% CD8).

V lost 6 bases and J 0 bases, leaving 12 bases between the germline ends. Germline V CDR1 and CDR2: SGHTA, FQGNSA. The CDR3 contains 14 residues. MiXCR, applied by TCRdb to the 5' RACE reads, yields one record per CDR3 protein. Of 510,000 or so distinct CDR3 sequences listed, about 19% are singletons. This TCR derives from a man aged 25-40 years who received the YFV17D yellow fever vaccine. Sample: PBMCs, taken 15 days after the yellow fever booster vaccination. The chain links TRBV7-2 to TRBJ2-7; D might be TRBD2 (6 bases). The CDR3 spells CASSRSGLSYEQYF. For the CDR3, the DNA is TGTGCCAGCAGTCGTAGCGGTCTCTCCTACGAGCAGTACTTC.